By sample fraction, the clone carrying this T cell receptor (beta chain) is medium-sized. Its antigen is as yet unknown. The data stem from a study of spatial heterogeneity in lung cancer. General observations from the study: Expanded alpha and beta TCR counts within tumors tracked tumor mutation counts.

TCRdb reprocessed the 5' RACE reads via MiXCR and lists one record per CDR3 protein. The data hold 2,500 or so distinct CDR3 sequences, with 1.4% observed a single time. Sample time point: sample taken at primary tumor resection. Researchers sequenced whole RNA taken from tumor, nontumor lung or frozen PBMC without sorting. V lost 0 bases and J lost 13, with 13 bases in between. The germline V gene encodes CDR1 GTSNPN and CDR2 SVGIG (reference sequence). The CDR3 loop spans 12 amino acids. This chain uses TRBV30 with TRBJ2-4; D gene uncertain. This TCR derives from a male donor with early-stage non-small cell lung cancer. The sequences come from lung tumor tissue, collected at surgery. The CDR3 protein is CAWSVPPLGQYF. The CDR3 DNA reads TGTGCCTGGAGTGTACCCCCCTTGGGACAGTACTTC.